Presented here are 19 T cell receptor beta chains from one specimen sequenced in a study of T-cell reconstitution after alpha-beta-depleted transplantation in children. This sample's TCRbeta library carried unique molecular identifier barcodes. From the PCR reads, TCRdb called clonotypes with MiXCR, one entry per CDR3 protein. The sample lists 610,000 or so distinct CDR3 sequences; roughly a quarter were seen once. Sequencing was performed on PBMCs, taken before TCRalphabeta/CD19-depleted stem cell transplant. The receptors originated from a boy under two years old with Wiskott-Aldrich syndrome, due to receive a stem cell transplant.

V usage is TRBV5-1 and J usage is TRBJ1-4; D ambiguous. The germline V gene encodes CDR1 SGHRS and CDR2 YFSETQ. With 2 bases removed from V and 3 bases from J, the gap between germline ends came to 14 bases. The CDR3 consists of 16 residues. The CDR3 sequence: CASSLNPQTSNEKLFF. The CDR3 coding sequence is TGCGCCAGCAGCTTAAACCCCCAGACGTCTAATGAAAAACTGTTTTTT.

This clonotype was found many times. Compared with germline, one end of the junction differs, possibly owing to a read error. The chain is built from TRBV5-1 and TRBJ2-7; no definite D call. The V gene's germline CDR1 is SGHRS and CDR2 YFSETQ. The CDR3 extends over 12 amino acids. This CDR3 is CASSFDLYEQYF. The CDR3 coding sequence is TGTGCCAGCAGTTTTGATCTATACGAGCAGTACTTC.

This chain links TRBV5-1 with TRBJ2-5; 8 positions match TRBD2. Trimming cost V 3 bases and J 9 bases; bases outside gene matches: 19. Looked up from germline, CDR1 is SGHRS and CDR2 is YFSETQ. The CDR3 length is 17 residues. The CDR3 coding sequence is TGCGCCAGCAGCTCGACGAACACTAGCGGTCCTAGATGGGCCCAGTACTTC. It is translated as CASSSTNTSGPRWAQYF.

This chain connects TRBV27 to TRBJ2-7; 12 positions agree with TRBD1. From germline, CDR1 is MNHEY and CDR2 SMNVEV (reference sequence). With 1 base clipped from V and 3 bases from J, the junction kept 10 bases outside the gene matches. This CDR3 comprises 18 residues. CDR3 DNA: TGTGCCAGCAGTTTATTATTTGGGGGGACAGGGGGCCTCTACGAGCAGTACTTC. Translating gives CASSLLFGGTGGLYEQYF.

The chain recombines TRBV5-1 with TRBJ2-1; 9 bases map to TRBD1. Germline CDR1 and CDR2: SGHRS and YFSETQ. The CDR3 extends over 16 amino acids. J was trimmed by 7 bases and V by 1 base; bases with no gene match: 9. In DNA form, the CDR3 reads TGCGCCAGCAGCTTGTTGAGTGGGACAGGGTCGAATGAGCAGTTCTTC. This encodes CASSLLSGTGSNEQFF.

The chain has TRBV11-1 and TRBJ2-5; 9 bases align to TRBD1. After removal of 4 bases from V and 4 bases from J, the junction contained 7 bases not matched to a gene. The CDR3 runs 15 residues. CDR1 is SGHAT and CDR2 is FQDESV in the germline V gene (reference sequence). The CDR3 region is CASSSPGQGIETQYF. The CDR3 DNA follows: TGTGCCAGCAGCTCCCCGGGACAGGGAATAGAGACCCAGTACTTC.

V and J are TRBV20-1 and TRBJ2-1; 7 bases map to TRBD2. The CDR3 covers 13 residues. Germline V gene data show CDR1 as DFQATT and CDR2 as SNEGSKA (reference sequence). The ends lost 3 bases at V and 5 bases at J; junction bases unmatched: 4. In nucleotides, the CDR3 is TGCAGTGCTAGTTCTAGCGGAAACAATGAGCAGTTCTTC. Protein sequence: CSASSSGNNEQFF.

The rearrangement uses TRBV7-2 and TRBJ1-4; TRBD1 agrees at 9 bases. The length of the CDR3 is 14 residues. Unmatched junction bases numbered 5, after V lost 4 bases and J lost 8 bases. Germline V gives CDR1 SGHTA, CDR2 FQGNSA. The CDR3 sequence is CASSSRDRVEKLFF. The DNA of the CDR3 is TGTGCCAGCAGCTCCCGGGACAGGGTCGAAAAACTGTTTTTT.

Details on this clonotype: A read error may produce the germline difference seen at one junction end. The chain has TRBV4-1 and TRBJ2-7, with 8 bases identical to TRBD2. CDR3 length: 13 amino acids. Germline values: CDR1 MGHRA, CDR2 YSYEKL. CDR3 residues: CANSLRLATEQYF. The CDR3 coding sequence is TGCGCCAACAGCCTCCGACTAGCGACCGAGCAGTACTTC.

The V and J genes are TRBV3-1 and TRBJ1-2; D remains unclear. This CDR3 has 11 amino acids. V was shortened by 2 bases and J by 7 bases, with 5 bases between the two germline ends. Germline V gene data show CDR1 as LGHDT and CDR2 as YNNKEL (reference sequence). The CDR3 sequence: CASSQTGGYTF. The CDR3 DNA sequence: TGTGCCAGCAGCCAAACGGGTGGCTACACCTTC.

The rearrangement links TRBV15 to TRBJ2-7, with D tentatively TRBD1 or TRBD2 (7 bases each). CDR3 length: 17 amino acids. The germline V gene encodes CDR1 LNHNV and CDR2 YYDKDF (reference sequence). The V end lost 4 bases, the J end lost 3 bases, and 22 bases lay between the germline ends. The DNA for the CDR3 is TGTGCCACCAGCAAAGACTGGGGAACAGGGGAGGGCTACGAGCAGTACTTC. Translating it yields CATSKDWGTGEGYEQYF.

The CDR3 region has the DNA TGCGCCAGCAGACCCAGGGAATCTGGGGCCAACGTCCTGACTTTC. It yields the protein CASRPRESGANVLTF. V usage is TRBV5-1 and J usage is TRBJ2-6; D perhaps matches TRBD1 (5 bases). Germline CDR1 is SGHRS and CDR2 is YFSETQ. There are 15 residues in the CDR3. V dropped 5 bases and J dropped 1 base, with 10 bases sitting between them.

This clonotype was detected only a few times. The chain has TRBV20-1 and TRBJ1-1, with D unclear. The CDR3 is 13 residues long. Trimming pared 1 base from V and 5 bases from J, leaving 11 bases between. Looked up from germline, CDR1 is DFQATT and CDR2 is SNEGSKA (reference sequence). Written as DNA, the CDR3 is TGCAGTGCTAGAGCGGTAAGATGGACTGAAGCTTTCTTT. It yields the protein CSARAVRWTEAFF.

This chain links TRBV5-1 with TRBJ2-7; TRBD1 is a possible D gene (6 bases). Germline CDR1 is SGHRS and CDR2 is YFSETQ. The CDR3 is 14 residues long. The germline V and J ends were trimmed by 4 bases and 5 bases, with 16 bases remaining between them. CDR3 nucleotides: TGCGCCAGCAGCCGCTCCGGGACAATCAACGAGCAGTACTTC. Its translation: CASSRSGTINEQYF.

This clonotype was counted a few times. The chain carries TRBV5-1 and TRBJ1-5; no definite D call. This CDR3 is 15 amino acids long. Per germline, CDR1 SGHRS and CDR2 YFSETQ. The ends were cut back, 0 bases at V and 2 bases at J, with 9 bases in the middle. The CDR3 region is CASSLGTSGNQPQHF. CDR3 nucleotide sequence: TGCGCCAGCAGCTTGGGGACGTCTGGCAATCAGCCCCAGCATTTT.

The V gene is TRBV2, the J gene TRBJ2-7; D is perhaps TRBD2 (5 bases). V lost 4 bases and J 2 bases, leaving 15 bases between the germline ends. CDR3 length: 15 residues. Germline V gene sequence: CDR1 SNHLY, CDR2 FYNNEI. The CDR3 bases are TGTGCCAGCAGTGTTGGGCGGGCCCGGGCCTACGAGCAGTACTTC. Protein product: CASSVGRARAYEQYF.

This clonotype was counted between two and nine times. The J gene is TRBJ2-7, the V gene TRBV3-1; TRBD1 matches at 8 bases. The CDR3 is made up of 15 amino acids. V shed 5 bases, J shed 2 bases, and the junction held 8 bases outside the gene matches. Germline loops: CDR1 LGHDT, CDR2 YNNKEL (reference sequence). The CDR3 protein is CASSIRQGRTYEQYF. As DNA, the CDR3 is TGTGCCAGCAGCATCCGACAGGGGAGGACCTACGAGCAGTACTTC.

This clonotype was recorded at least ten times. The rearrangement uses TRBV2 and TRBJ1-1; D not certain. This CDR3 is built from 11 residues. The germline V and J ends were trimmed by 8 bases and 7 bases, with 11 bases remaining between them. The germline V gene encodes CDR1 SNHLY and CDR2 FYNNEI. The CDR3 sequence: CASSSRDEAFF. CDR3 sequence (DNA): TGTGCCAGCTCCTCACGTGATGAAGCTTTCTTT.

This clonotype occurred a few times. This chain links TRBV20-1 with TRBJ2-1, with D tentatively TRBD2 (6 bases). CDR3 length: 14 amino acids. V was trimmed by 5 bases and J by 9 bases, leaving 20 bases between them. Germline V lookup: CDR1 DFQATT, CDR2 SNEGSKA (reference sequence). The CDR3 nucleotides read TGCAGTGCTTACCCCGGGGACCACGGGGGTGAGCAGTTCTTC. Residues: CSAYPGDHGGEQFF.